The clone carrying this T cell receptor (beta chain) was seen repeatedly, ten times or more. The source of the sample is a study of early T cells in non-severe SARS-CoV-2 infection. Across the whole study: It was bulk RNA from unsorted whole blood that was sequenced, and the chains were unpaired.

The TCR library protocol was used to attach unique molecular identifiers. These identifiers were attached to individual cDNA molecules. TCRdb fed the 5' RACE reads into MiXCR, producing one record per CDR3 protein. Found here are some 52,000 distinct CDR3 sequences, 6.5% to 9% of them singletons; the top ten hold roughly a tenth. The V gene lost 3 bases and the J gene lost 4 bases, with 15 bases spanning the gap. This CDR3 is 15 amino acids long. Germline V lookup: CDR1 KGHSH, CDR2 LQKENI. Input material: whole blood. This chain uses TRBV18 with TRBJ1-1; D is possibly TRBD1 (5 bases). This clonotype was obtained from an adult who was a healthcare worker with PCR-confirmed SARS-CoV-2 infection or an uninfected control (not recorded which). The CDR3 loop is CASSPGRRVGTEAFF. CDR3 bases: TGTGCCAGCTCACCCGGCCGCAGGGTAGGCACTGAAGCTTTCTTT.